The 31 T cell receptor beta chains in this list originate from one sample, sequenced in a study of early T cells in non-severe SARS-CoV-2 infection. TCRdb ran MiXCR on the 5' RACE reads and lists one entry per CDR3 protein. The sample holds about 61,000 distinct CDR3 sequences; roughly 8.8% are singletons and the top ten take 0.95% to 1.5%. The specimen was whole blood. The receptors stem from an adult who was a healthcare worker with PCR-confirmed SARS-CoV-2 infection or an uninfected control (not recorded which).

The CDR3 DNA follows: TGCAGCGTTACAGGGGCCCGGAACACCGGGGAGCTGTTTTTT. Its protein product is CSVTGARNTGELFF. The chain links TRBV29-1 to TRBJ2-2; 7 positions agree with TRBD1. The CDR3 extends over 14 amino acids. V shed 5 bases, J shed 1 base, and the junction held 4 bases outside the gene matches. The V gene's germline CDR1 is SQVTM and CDR2 ANQGSEA.

The chain employs TRBV24-1 and TRBJ1-1, with TRBD1 identical over 9 bases. Trimming removed 3 bases from V and 4 bases from J; junction bases left unmatched: 8. Germline V gene data show CDR1 as KGHDR and CDR2 as SFDVKD. This CDR3 spans 16 amino acids. The DNA of the CDR3 is TGTGCCACCAGTGATACAGGGACAGGGCGGAGCACTGAAGCTTTCTTT. It translates to CATSDTGTGRSTEAFF.

V and J are TRBV5-8 and TRBJ1-2; 7 bases agree with TRBD1. Per germline, CDR1 SGHTS and CDR2 YDEGEE. V was clipped by 3 bases and J by 10 bases; unmatched bases: 9. The CDR3 is 13 amino acids. As DNA, the CDR3 is TGTGCCAGCAGCTCACAGGGGAATACTGTCTACACCTTC. Encoded protein: CASSSQGNTVYTF.

This clonotype was seen a handful of times. The CDR3 sequence is CASSLESGNHEQYV. CDR3 in DNA: TGCGCCAGCAGCTTGGAGTCGGGGAATCACGAGCAGTACGTC. V and J are TRBV5-1 and TRBJ2-7; D perhaps matches TRBD2 (5 bases). The CDR3 contains 14 residues. The V and J ends lost 0 bases and 5 bases respectively, with 12 bases between them. CDR1 and CDR2 from the germline V gene are SGHRS and YFSETQ.

This clonotype turned up a few times. This chain links TRBV5-4 with TRBJ2-5, with 7 bases that match TRBD1. CDR3 length: 14 residues. Germline V gene data show CDR1 as SGHNT and CDR2 as YYREEE (reference sequence). The junction had 6 bases not matched to a gene; V was cut back by 2 bases and J by 5 bases. In DNA, the CDR3 is TGTGCCAGCAGCTTCCACAGGGGCGAGGAGACCCAGTACTTC. Amino acids: CASSFHRGEETQYF.

Only a few counts were recorded for this clonotype. The gene calls are TRBV3-1 and TRBJ2-1, with D uncertain. This CDR3 contains 15 residues. Germline lookup yields CDR1 LGHDT and CDR2 YNNKEL (reference sequence). Trimming shortened V by 5 bases and J by 2 bases, and 13 bases separated the two germline ends. The CDR3 nucleotides read TGTGCCAGCAGCGCGAGACTCCGCCCCTACAATGAGCAGTTCTTC. It specifies CASSARLRPYNEQFF.

The sample holds a few counts of this clonotype. The rearrangement uses TRBV10-1 and TRBJ2-2, with 14 bases that match TRBD2. This CDR3 has 16 amino acids. After removal of 6 bases from V and 6 bases from J, the junction contained 6 bases not matched to a gene. Germline CDR1 is WNHNN and CDR2 is SYGVQD (reference sequence). The CDR3 loop reads CASSRGLAGGAGELFF. For the CDR3, the DNA is TGCGCCAGCAGCCGCGGACTAGCGGGGGGTGCCGGGGAGCTGTTTTTT.

This clonotype was detected a few times. V usage is TRBV14 and J usage is TRBJ2-4; D perhaps matches TRBD1 (5 bases). CDR3 length equals 16 residues. V lost 0 bases, J lost 7 bases, and 16 bases lay in between. Germline V lookup: CDR1 SGHDN, CDR2 FVKESK. The CDR3, as DNA: TGTGCCAGCAGCCAAGAGAACGTAATAGGGGTGAACATTCAGTACTTC. Protein sequence: CASSQENVIGVNIQYF.

This chain joins TRBV24-1 and TRBJ2-1; 7 bases align to TRBD1. There are 14 residues in the CDR3. The ends lost 2 bases at V and 6 bases at J; junction bases unmatched: 3. The V gene's germline CDR1 is KGHDR and CDR2 SFDVKD. The CDR3 DNA reads TGTGCCACCAGTGATTCATGGGACAGCAATGAGCAGTTCTTC. It translates to CATSDSWDSNEQFF.

This clonotype occurred a few times. This sequence joins TRBV7-8 and TRBJ1-1; no clear D gene. Germline values: CDR1 SGHVS, CDR2 FQNEAQ. Trimming stripped 6 bases from V and 0 bases from J, with 11 bases between. The CDR3 spans 14 residues. The CDR3 loop is CASSQVGVNTEAFF. DNA of the CDR3: TGTGCCAGCAGTCAGGTGGGCGTGAACACTGAAGCTTTCTTT.

This clonotype was recorded a few times. The V gene is TRBV7-6, the J gene TRBJ2-3, with 8 bases identical to TRBD1. V trimming: 1 base; J trimming: 10 bases; junction bases outside the gene matches: 13. The germline gives CDR1 SGHVS, CDR2 FNYEAQ. The CDR3 has 16 amino acids. CDR3 sequence reads: CASSLDSAGGSDSQYF. The CDR3 nucleotides read TGTGCCAGCAGCTTAGATTCCGCAGGGGGCAGCGATTCGCAGTATTTT.

This clonotype appeared many times. The rearrangement joins TRBV5-1 to TRBJ1-1, with 8 bases lining up with TRBD1. This CDR3 is 16 amino acids long. Trimming cost V 5 bases and J 1 base; bases outside gene matches: 10. The germline CDR1 and CDR2 sequences are SGHRS and YFSETQ. The CDR3 loop is CASRMTGAAANTEAFF. DNA for the CDR3: TGCGCCAGCAGAATGACAGGGGCGGCGGCGAACACTGAAGCTTTCTTT.

This clonotype was counted at least ten times. Here the CDR3 reads CAWRLGTDYANTGELFF. DNA of the CDR3: TGTGCCTGGAGACTCGGGACAGACTATGCGAACACCGGGGAGCTGTTTTTT. V is TRBV30 and J is TRBJ2-2; 7 bases match TRBD1. Germline trimming cut 3 bases from V and 0 bases from J; bases unmatched to any gene: 10. Germline CDR1 GTSNPN, CDR2 SVGIG (reference sequence). The CDR3 runs to 17 residues.

The rearrangement links TRBV5-1 to TRBJ2-1; D may be TRBD1 (5 bases). Germline assignment: CDR1 SGHRS and CDR2 YFSETQ. The CDR3 has 14 amino acids. V lost 0 bases and J lost 6, with 10 bases in between. This CDR3 reads CASSLGQTVNEQFF. Written as DNA, the CDR3 is TGCGCCAGCAGCTTGGGGCAGACAGTCAATGAGCAGTTCTTC.

The V and J genes are TRBV7-9 and TRBJ1-2, with D maybe TRBD1 (5 bases). In germline, CDR1 is SEHNR, CDR2 FQNEAQ (reference sequence). V gave up 2 bases and J gave up 5 bases, with 12 bases separating them. CDR3 length: 14 amino acids. In DNA form, the CDR3 reads TGTGCCAGCAGCTTATCCGGGACGGGGTATGGCTACACCTTC. Translating it yields CASSLSGTGYGYTF.

The chain is built from TRBV7-2 and TRBJ1-2; TRBD1 aligns across 7 bases. The ends lost 5 bases at V and 4 bases at J; junction bases unmatched: 7. Germline CDR1 is SGHTA and CDR2 is FQGNSA. This CDR3 contains 14 residues. The CDR3 coding sequence is TGTGCCAGCAGCCCAAGACAGGGAAGCTATGGCTACACCTTC. It is translated as CASSPRQGSYGYTF.

The V and J genes are TRBV2 and TRBJ2-6; D is perhaps TRBD1 or TRBD2 (5 bases each). CDR1 SNHLY and CDR2 FYNNEI come from the germline V gene. Trimming removed 3 bases from V and 0 bases from J, with 15 bases in between. This CDR3 has 18 amino acids. CDR3 protein: CASSEGPGRSSGANVLTF. The DNA for the CDR3 is TGTGCCAGCAGTGAGGGGCCGGGGCGGAGCTCTGGGGCCAACGTCCTGACTTTC.

This clonotype came up a few times. The V call is TRBV18, the J call TRBJ2-7, with unresolved D. Trimming stripped 2 bases from V and 6 bases from J, with 8 bases between. The CDR3 loop spans 12 amino acids. The germline CDR1 and CDR2 sequences are KGHSH and LQKENI. The CDR3 loop is CASSPGNAEQYV. DNA of the CDR3: TGTGCCAGCTCACCAGGGAATGCCGAGCAGTACGTC.

By share, this clonotype ranks as medium-sized. The chain couples TRBV11-2 to TRBJ1-4; 10 positions match TRBD1. Germline trimming cut 1 base from V and 8 bases from J; bases unmatched to any gene: 4. CDR1 SGHAT and CDR2 FQNNGV come from the germline V gene. The CDR3 totals 15 residues. The CDR3 protein is CASSLGQGAEEKLFF. The CDR3 nucleotides are TGTGCCAGCAGCTTAGGACAGGGGGCCGAAGAAAAACTGTTTTTT.

The rearrangement links TRBV27 to TRBJ2-3; 8 bases line up with TRBD2. CDR3 length: 17 amino acids. The germline V gene encodes CDR1 MNHEY and CDR2 SMNVEV (reference sequence). With V trimmed by 5 bases and J by 4 bases, 14 bases remained unmatched. The CDR3 loop is CASSTGYAGGYPDTQYF. The DNA of the CDR3 is TGTGCCAGCAGTACGGGTTATGCGGGGGGATATCCAGATACGCAGTATTTT.

The chain combines TRBV6-5 with TRBJ2-6; D is unresolved. V was clipped by 6 bases and J by 0 bases, with 3 bases between them. The CDR3 has 13 residues. Germline V CDR1 and CDR2: MNHEY, SVGAGI. The CDR3 region is CASSVSGANVLTF. The DNA for the CDR3 is TGTGCCAGCAGCGTCTCTGGGGCCAACGTCCTGACTTTC.

V and J are TRBV27 and TRBJ2-7; TRBD1 matches at 9 bases. The germline V gene has CDR1 MNHEY and CDR2 SMNVEV (reference sequence). There are 14 residues in the CDR3. The CDR3 DNA reads TGTGGCGGAGACGGGACAGGGAAATTTTACGAGCAGTACGTC. It encodes CGGDGTGKFYEQYV.

This clonotype appeared many times. This chain connects TRBV11-2 to TRBJ1-4, with a weak D call TRBD1 (5 bases). Deletions cut 2 bases from V and 15 bases from J, with 10 bases between. The CDR3 consists of 11 residues. Per germline, CDR1 SGHAT and CDR2 FQNNGV. CDR3 loop: CASSLQGPVFF. CDR3 nucleotide sequence: TGTGCCAGCAGCTTACAGGGTCCGGTGTTTTTT.

The rearrangement joins TRBV9 to TRBJ2-1; no firm D call. From germline, CDR1 is SGDLS and CDR2 YYNGEE. The CDR3 totals 16 residues. The V gene lost 0 bases and the J gene lost 4 bases, with 14 bases spanning the gap. CDR3 sequence: CASSVGLDQIYNEQFF. The CDR3 DNA follows: TGTGCCAGCAGCGTAGGCCTAGACCAAATTTACAATGAGCAGTTCTTC.

This clonotype has at least ten counts. This chain uses TRBV7-8 with TRBJ2-2, with 9 nucleotides matching TRBD2. The CDR3 is 16 residues long. Trimming took 4 bases from V and 5 from J; bases not matched to a gene: 8. CDR1 and CDR2 from the germline V gene are SGHVS and FQNEAQ. Written as DNA, the CDR3 is TGTGCCAGCAGCTACGCGGGGGGGCTTATGACCGGGGAGCTGTTTTTT. Amino acid sequence: CASSYAGGLMTGELFF.

CDR3 in DNA: TGTGCCAGCAGCGCGCGGACAGGGAACACCGGGGAGCTGTTTTTT. This translates into CASSARTGNTGELFF. V is TRBV11-2 and J is TRBJ2-2; 7 nucleotides agree with TRBD1. This CDR3 comprises 15 residues. The germline V gene encodes CDR1 SGHAT and CDR2 FQNNGV. With V trimmed by 5 bases and J by 1 base, 4 bases remained unmatched. Based on the CDR3 plus reference TRBV11-2 and TRBJ2-2, the full variable domain is EAGVAQSPRYKIIEKRQSVAFWCNPISGHATLYWYQQILGQGPKLLIQFQNNGVVDDSQLPKDRFSAERLKGVDSTLKIQPAKLEDSAVYLCASSARTGNTGELFFGEGSRLTVL.

The V call is TRBV5-1, the J call TRBJ2-3, with a possible D match to TRBD2 (5 bases). Trimming pared 5 bases from V and 3 bases from J, leaving 10 bases between. CDR1 and CDR2 (germline): SGHRS, YFSETQ. The CDR3 runs 13 residues. The CDR3 spells CASRKDSTDTQYF. The CDR3, as DNA: TGCGCCAGCAGGAAGGACTCGACAGATACGCAGTATTTT.

The V gene is TRBV9, the J gene TRBJ2-1, with D perhaps TRBD2 (6 bases). Germline values: CDR1 SGDLS, CDR2 YYNGEE. This CDR3 spans 16 amino acids. The V and J ends lost 4 bases and 7 bases respectively, with 21 bases between them. DNA of the CDR3: TGTGCCAGCAGCCATCGGACTACCGAAATTTTAAATGAGCAGTTCTTC. Its protein product is CASSHRTTEILNEQFF.

This clonotype has ten or more counts. The rearrangement joins TRBV29-1 to TRBJ1-1; 8 bases agree with TRBD1. The junction had 8 bases not matched to a gene; V was cut back by 4 bases and J by 7 bases. The CDR3 contains 13 residues. Germline CDR1 reads SQVTM; CDR2 reads ANQGSEA. CDR3 amino acids: CSVARTGRDEAFF. Written as DNA, the CDR3 is TGCAGCGTTGCTCGGACAGGGAGGGATGAAGCTTTCTTT.

Ten or more counts support this clonotype. The chain couples TRBV30 to TRBJ1-1; D uncertain. Per the germline V gene, CDR1 is GTSNPN and CDR2 is SVGIG (reference sequence). The CDR3 extends over 11 amino acids. V gave up 8 bases and J gave up 1 base, with 8 bases separating them. CDR3 region: CASLENTEAFF. In DNA form, the CDR3 reads TGTGCCAGCTTGGAGAACACTGAAGCTTTCTTT.

In its sample, this clonotype was seen a few times. V is TRBV4-1 and J is TRBJ1-3; a weak D match, TRBD1 (5 bases). The germline V gene has CDR1 MGHRA and CDR2 YSYEKL. Trimming took 1 base from V and 2 from J, leaving 12 bases between them. CDR3 size: 16 residues. For the CDR3, the DNA is TGCGCCAGCAGCCAAGGTCATGGGGGACCTGGAAACACCATATATTTT. Amino acids: CASSQGHGGPGNTIYF.